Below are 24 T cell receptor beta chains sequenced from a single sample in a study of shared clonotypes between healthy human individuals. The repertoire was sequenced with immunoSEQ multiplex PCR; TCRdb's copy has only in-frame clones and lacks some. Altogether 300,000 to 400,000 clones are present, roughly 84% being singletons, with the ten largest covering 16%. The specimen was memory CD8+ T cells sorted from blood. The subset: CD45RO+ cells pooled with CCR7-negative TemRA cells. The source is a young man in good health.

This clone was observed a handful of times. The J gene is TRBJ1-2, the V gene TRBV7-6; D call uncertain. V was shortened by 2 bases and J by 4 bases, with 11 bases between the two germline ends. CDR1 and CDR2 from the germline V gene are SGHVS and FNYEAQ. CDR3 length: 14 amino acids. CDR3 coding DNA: TGTGCCAGCAGCTTACGAGGGTACGGCTATGGCTACACCTTC. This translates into CASSLRGYGYGYTF. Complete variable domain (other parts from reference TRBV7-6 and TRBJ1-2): GAGVSQSPRYKVTKRGQDVALRCDPISGHVSLYWYRQALGQGPEFLTYFNYEAQQDKSGLPNDRFSAERPEGSISTLTIQRTEQRDSAMYRCASSLRGYGYGYTFGSGTRLTVV.

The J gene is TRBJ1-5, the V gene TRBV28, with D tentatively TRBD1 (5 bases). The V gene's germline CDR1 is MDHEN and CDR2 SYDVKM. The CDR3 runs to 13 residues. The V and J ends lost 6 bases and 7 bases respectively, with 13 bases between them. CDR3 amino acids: CASRKRGDQPQHF. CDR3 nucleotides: TGTGCCAGCAGGAAACGGGGGGACCAGCCCCAGCATTTT. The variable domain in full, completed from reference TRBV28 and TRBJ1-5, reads DVKVTQSSRYLVKRTGEKVFLECVQDMDHENMFWYRQDPGLGLRLIYFSYDVKMKEKGDIPEGYSVSREKKERFSLILESASTNQTSMYLCASRKRGDQPQHFGDGTRLSIL.

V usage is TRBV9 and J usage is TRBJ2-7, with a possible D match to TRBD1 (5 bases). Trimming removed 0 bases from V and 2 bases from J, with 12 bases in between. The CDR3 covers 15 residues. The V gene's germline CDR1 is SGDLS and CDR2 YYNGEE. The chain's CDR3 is CASSVADSAAYEQYF. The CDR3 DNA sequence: TGTGCCAGCAGCGTAGCCGACAGTGCCGCCTACGAGCAGTACTTC.

For the CDR3, the DNA is TGTGCCAGCAGTTTATGGCCCCGGACAGGGGTTGACTACGAGCAGTACTTC. Residues: CASSLWPRTGVDYEQYF. The chain combines TRBV28 with TRBJ2-7; 9 bases fit TRBD1. J was trimmed by 3 bases and V by 0 bases; bases with no gene match: 9. The V gene's germline CDR1 is MDHEN and CDR2 SYDVKM. The CDR3 consists of 17 residues.

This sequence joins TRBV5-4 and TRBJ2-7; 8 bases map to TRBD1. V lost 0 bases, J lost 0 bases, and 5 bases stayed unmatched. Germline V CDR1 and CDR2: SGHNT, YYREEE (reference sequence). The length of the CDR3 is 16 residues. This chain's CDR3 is CASSLGLGTGSYEQYF. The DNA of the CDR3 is TGTGCCAGCAGCTTGGGACTCGGGACAGGCTCCTACGAGCAGTACTTC.

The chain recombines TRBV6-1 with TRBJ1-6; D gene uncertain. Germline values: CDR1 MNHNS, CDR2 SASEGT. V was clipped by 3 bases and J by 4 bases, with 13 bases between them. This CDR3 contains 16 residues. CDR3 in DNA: TGTGCCAGCAGTGATGGGGTATGGGGATATAATTCACCCCTCCACTTT. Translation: CASSDGVWGYNSPLHF.

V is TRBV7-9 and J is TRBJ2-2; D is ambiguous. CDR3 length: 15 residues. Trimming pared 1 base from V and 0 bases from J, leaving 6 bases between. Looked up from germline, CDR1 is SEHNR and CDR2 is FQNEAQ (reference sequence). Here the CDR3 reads CASSLDSPNTGELFF. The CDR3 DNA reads TGTGCCAGCAGCTTAGACAGCCCGAACACCGGGGAGCTGTTTTTT. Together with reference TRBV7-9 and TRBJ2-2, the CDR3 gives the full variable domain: DTGVSQNPRHKITKRGQNVTFRCDPISEHNRLYWYRQTLGQGPEFLTYFQNEAQLEKSRLLSDRFSAERPKGSFSTLEIQRTEQGDSAMYLCASSLDSPNTGELFFGEGSRLTVL.

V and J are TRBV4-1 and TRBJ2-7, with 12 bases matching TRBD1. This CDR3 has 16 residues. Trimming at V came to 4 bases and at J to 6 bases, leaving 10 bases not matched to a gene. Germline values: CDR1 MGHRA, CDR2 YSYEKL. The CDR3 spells CASSLHWGQGASEQYF. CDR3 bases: TGCGCCAGCAGCCTGCATTGGGGACAGGGGGCGAGCGAGCAGTACTTC.

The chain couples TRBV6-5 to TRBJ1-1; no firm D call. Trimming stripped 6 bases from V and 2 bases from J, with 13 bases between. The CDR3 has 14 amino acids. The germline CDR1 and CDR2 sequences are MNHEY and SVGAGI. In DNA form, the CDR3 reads TGTGCCAGCAGGGAGGACTGGCTAAACACTGAAGCTTTCTTT. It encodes CASREDWLNTEAFF.

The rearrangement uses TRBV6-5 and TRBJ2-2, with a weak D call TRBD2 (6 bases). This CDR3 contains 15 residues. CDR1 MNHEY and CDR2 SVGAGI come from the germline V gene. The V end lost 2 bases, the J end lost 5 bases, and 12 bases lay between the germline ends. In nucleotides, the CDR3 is TGTGCCAGCAGTTACGGCGGGATGGGGACCGGGGAGCTGTTTTTT. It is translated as CASSYGGMGTGELFF.

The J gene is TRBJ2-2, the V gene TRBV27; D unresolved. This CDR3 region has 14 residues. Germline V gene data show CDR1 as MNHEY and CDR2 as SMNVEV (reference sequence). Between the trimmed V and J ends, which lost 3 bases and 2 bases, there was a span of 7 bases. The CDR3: CASSFASNTGELFF. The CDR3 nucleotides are TGTGCCAGCAGTTTCGCCTCTAACACCGGGGAGCTGTTTTTT.

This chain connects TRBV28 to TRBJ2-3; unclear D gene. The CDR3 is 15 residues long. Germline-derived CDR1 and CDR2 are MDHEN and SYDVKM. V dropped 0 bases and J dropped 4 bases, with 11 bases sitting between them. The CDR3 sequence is CASSLWDRPSDTQYF. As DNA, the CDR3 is TGTGCCAGCAGTTTATGGGACCGACCCTCAGATACGCAGTATTTT.

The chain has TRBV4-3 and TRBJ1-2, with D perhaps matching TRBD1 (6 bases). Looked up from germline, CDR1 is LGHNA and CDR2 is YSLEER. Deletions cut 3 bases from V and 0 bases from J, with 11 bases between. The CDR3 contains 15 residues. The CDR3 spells CASSQVTGSNYGYTF. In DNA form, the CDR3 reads TGCGCCAGCAGCCAGGTTACAGGGTCTAACTATGGCTACACCTTC.

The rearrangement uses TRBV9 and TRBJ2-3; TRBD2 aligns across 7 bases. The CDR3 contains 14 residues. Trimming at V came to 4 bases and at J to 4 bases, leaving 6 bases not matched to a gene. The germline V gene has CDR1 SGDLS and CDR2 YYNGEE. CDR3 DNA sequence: TGTGCCAGCAGCATTCCTCGGGAGGCAGATACGCAGTATTTT. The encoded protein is CASSIPREADTQYF.

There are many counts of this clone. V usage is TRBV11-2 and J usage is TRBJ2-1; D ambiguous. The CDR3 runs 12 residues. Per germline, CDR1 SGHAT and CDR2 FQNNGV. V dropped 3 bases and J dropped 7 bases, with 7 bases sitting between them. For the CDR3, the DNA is TGTGCCAGCAGCTTTGACCCGAATGAGCAGTTCTTC. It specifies CASSFDPNEQFF.

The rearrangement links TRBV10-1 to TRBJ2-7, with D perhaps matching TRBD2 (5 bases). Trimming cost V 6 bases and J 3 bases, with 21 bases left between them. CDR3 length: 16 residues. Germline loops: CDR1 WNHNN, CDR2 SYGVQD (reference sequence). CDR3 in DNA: TGCGCCAGCAGCCCCCCCGTCCGGGGTCCTCTCTACGAGCAGTACTTC. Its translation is CASSPPVRGPLYEQYF.

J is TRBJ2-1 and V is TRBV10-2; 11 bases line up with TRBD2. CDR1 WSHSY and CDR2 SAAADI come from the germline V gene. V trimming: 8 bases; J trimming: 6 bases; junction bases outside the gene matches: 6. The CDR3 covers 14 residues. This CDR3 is CASGTSGRPNEQFF. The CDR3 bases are TGCGCCAGCGGTACTAGCGGGAGACCCAATGAGCAGTTCTTC.

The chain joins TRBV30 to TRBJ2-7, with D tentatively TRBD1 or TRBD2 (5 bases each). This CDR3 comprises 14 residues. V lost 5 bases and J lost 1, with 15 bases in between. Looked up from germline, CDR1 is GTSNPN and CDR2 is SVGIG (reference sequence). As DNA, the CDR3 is TGTGCCTGGGAGGACCGGGACGTATCCTACGAGCAGTACTTC. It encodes CAWEDRDVSYEQYF.

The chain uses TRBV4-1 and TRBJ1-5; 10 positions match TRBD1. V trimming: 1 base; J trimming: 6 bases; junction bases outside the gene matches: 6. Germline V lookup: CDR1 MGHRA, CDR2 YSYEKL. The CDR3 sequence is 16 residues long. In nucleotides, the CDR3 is TGCGCCAGCAGCCAAGCGGGACAGGGGCCAGGTCAGCCCCAGCATTTT. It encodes CASSQAGQGPGQPQHF.

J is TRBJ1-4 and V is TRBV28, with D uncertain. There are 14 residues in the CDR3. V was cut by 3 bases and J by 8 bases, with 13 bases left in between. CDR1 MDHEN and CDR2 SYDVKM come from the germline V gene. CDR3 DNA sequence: TGTGCCAGCAGTTTGACCTTTTTCGGAGAAAAACTGTTTTTT. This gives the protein CASSLTFFGEKLFF.

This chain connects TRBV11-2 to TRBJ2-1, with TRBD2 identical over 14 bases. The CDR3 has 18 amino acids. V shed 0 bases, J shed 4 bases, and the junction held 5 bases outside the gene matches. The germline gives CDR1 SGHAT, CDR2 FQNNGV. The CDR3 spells CASSLEGLAGVQYNEQFF. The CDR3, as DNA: TGTGCCAGCAGCTTAGAGGGACTAGCGGGAGTCCAATACAATGAGCAGTTCTTC.

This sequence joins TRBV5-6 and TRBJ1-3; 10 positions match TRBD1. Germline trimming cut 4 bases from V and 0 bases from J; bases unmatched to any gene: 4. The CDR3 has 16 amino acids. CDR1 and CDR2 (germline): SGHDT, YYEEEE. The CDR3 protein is CASSRGQGDSGNTIYF. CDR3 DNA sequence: TGTGCCAGCAGCAGAGGACAGGGGGACTCTGGAAACACCATATATTTT.

The CDR3 region has the DNA TGTGCCAGCAGCCCCGACAGGGGGCAGATCTACGAGCAGTACTTC. Its protein product is CASSPDRGQIYEQYF. V gene TRBV7-2 combines with J gene TRBJ2-7, with 10 bases identical to TRBD1. The length of the CDR3 is 15 residues. The germline V gene has CDR1 SGHTA and CDR2 FQGNSA. V gave up 5 bases and J gave up 3 bases; unmatched junction bases: 7.

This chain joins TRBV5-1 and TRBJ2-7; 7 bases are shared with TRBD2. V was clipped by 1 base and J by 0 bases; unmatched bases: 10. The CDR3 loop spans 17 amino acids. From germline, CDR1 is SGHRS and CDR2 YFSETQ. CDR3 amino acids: CASSLTPLAVSSYEQYF. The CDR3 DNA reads TGCGCCAGCAGCTTGACCCCTCTAGCGGTTAGCTCCTACGAGCAGTACTTC.